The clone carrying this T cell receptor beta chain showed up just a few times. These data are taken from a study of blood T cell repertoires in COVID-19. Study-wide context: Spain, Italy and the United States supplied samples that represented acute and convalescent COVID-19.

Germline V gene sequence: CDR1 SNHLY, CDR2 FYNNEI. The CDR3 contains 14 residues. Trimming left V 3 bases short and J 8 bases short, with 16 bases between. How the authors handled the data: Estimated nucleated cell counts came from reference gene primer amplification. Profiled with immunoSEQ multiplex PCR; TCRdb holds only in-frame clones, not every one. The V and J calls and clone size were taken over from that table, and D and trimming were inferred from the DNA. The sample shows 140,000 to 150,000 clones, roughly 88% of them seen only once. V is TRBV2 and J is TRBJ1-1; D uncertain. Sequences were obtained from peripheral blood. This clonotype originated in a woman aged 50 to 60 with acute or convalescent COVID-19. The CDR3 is CASSEHLNQAEAFF. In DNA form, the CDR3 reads TGTGCCAGCAGTGAGCACCTCAACCAGGCCGAAGCTTTCTTT.